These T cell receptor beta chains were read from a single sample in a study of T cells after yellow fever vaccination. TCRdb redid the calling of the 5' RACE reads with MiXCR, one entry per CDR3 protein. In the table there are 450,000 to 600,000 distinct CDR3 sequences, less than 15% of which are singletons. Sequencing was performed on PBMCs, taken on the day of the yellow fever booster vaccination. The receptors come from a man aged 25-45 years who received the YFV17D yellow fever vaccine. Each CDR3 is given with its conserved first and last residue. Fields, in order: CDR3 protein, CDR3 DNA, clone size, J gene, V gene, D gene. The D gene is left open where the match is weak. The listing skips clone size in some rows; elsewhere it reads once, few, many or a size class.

cdr3_aa: CASSLAPGLAGVEQFF
cdr3_nt: TGTGCCAGCAGCTTAGCCCCGGGACTAGCGGGAGTCGAGCAGTTCTTC
clone_size: NA
j_call: TRBJ2-1
v_call: TRBV11-2
d_call: TRBD2

cdr3_aa: CATTTGGNEQFF
cdr3_nt: TGTGCCACCACCACAGGGGGCAATGAGCAGTTCTTC
clone_size: few
j_call: TRBJ2-1
v_call: TRBV2
d_call: TRBD1

cdr3_aa: CASRGGLPNEKLFF
cdr3_nt: TGTGCCAGCAGGGGGGGACTGCCAAATGAAAAACTGTTTTTT
clone_size: few
j_call: TRBJ1-4
v_call: TRBV2
d_call: NA

cdr3_aa: CASSLETGTQYF
cdr3_nt: TGTGCCAGCAGCTTAGAAACAGGGACCCAGTACTTC
clone_size: many
j_call: TRBJ2-5
v_call: TRBV7-2
d_call: NA

cdr3_aa: CASSVEGLAEVLRHEQFF
cdr3_nt: TGTGCCAGCAGCGTAGAGGGACTAGCGGAAGTCCTTAGGCATGAGCAGTTCTTC
clone_size: NA
j_call: TRBJ2-1
v_call: TRBV9
d_call: TRBD2

cdr3_aa: CASSFERRELNEQFF
cdr3_nt: TGTGCCAGCAGTTTTGAGCGGCGGGAGTTAAATGAGCAGTTCTTC
clone_size: few
j_call: TRBJ2-1
v_call: TRBV6-5
d_call: TRBD2

cdr3_aa: CASSPQASAVSYEQYF
cdr3_nt: TGCGCCAGCAGCCCCCAGGCTAGCGCAGTCTCCTACGAGCAGTACTTC
clone_size: few
j_call: TRBJ2-7
v_call: TRBV4-3
d_call: NA

cdr3_aa: CSATGTGGLGWTEAFF
cdr3_nt: TGCAGTGCCACCGGGACAGGGGGATTAGGGTGGACTGAAGCTTTCTTT
clone_size: NA
j_call: TRBJ1-1
v_call: TRBV20-1
d_call: TRBD1

cdr3_aa: CASSYSLYAAGDEETQYF
cdr3_nt: TGTGCCAGCAGTTACTCGTTATACGCGGCCGGAGACGAGGAGACCCAGTACTTC
clone_size: few
j_call: TRBJ2-5
v_call: TRBV6-2/TRBV6-3
d_call: NA

cdr3_aa: CASSQGRQGINYEQYF
cdr3_nt: TGCGCCAGCAGCCAAGGGAGACAGGGAATTAACTACGAGCAGTACTTC
clone_size: few
j_call: TRBJ2-7
v_call: TRBV4-3
d_call: TRBD1